This T cell receptor beta chain came from a study of Ad26.COV2.S vaccination and SARS-CoV-2 variants. Trimming cost V 2 bases and J 7 bases, with 14 bases left between them. The CDR3 has 15 residues. Germline CDR1 SGHAT, CDR2 FQDESV (reference sequence). TCRdb's table, derived via immunoSEQ multiplex PCR, lists solely in-frame clones and lacks some. The repertoire holds 300,000 to 350,000 clones, with approximately 90% as singletons. This clone was detected only a few times. As yet, its antigen is unknown. Treatment defined: 15 to 20 received Ad26.COV2.S at low or high dose, single or two shots; 5 received placebo; per-sample allocation not given. Day 63 after the first injection of vaccine or placebo was the sampling time. General study results and limits: Non-spike TCR breadth did not differ much between vaccine and placebo recipients. Spike-specific TCR breadth ran higher among vaccine recipients than placebo recipients.

This receptor was obtained from a person aged 18-65 years who received the Ad26.COV2.S COVID-19 vaccine or a placebo. V is TRBV11-1 and J is TRBJ1-4; a weak D match, TRBD1 (6 bases). The source material was peripheral blood, sampled in a trial of Ad26.COV2.S vaccine versus placebo. CDR3 DNA: TGTGCCAGCAGCTTATTCGGGGGCCGGGCTGAAAAACTGTTTTTT. Encoded protein: CASSLFGGRAEKLFF.